What follows are 4 T cell receptor beta chains derived from one specimen sequenced in a study of blood T cell repertoires in COVID-19. Sequencing was performed with immunoSEQ multiplex PCR; in TCRdb, only in-frame clones are kept and a portion is missing. The sample consists of some 250,000 clones, roughly 85% of them appearing once. Sequenced sample: peripheral blood. The receptor source for this set is a woman between 18 and 29 years old with acute or convalescent COVID-19.

V usage is TRBV13 and J usage is TRBJ2-7; weak D call: TRBD2 (6 bases). Germline CDR1 reads PRHDT; CDR2 reads FYEKMQ (reference sequence). The CDR3 covers 16 residues. V was pared by 3 bases and J by 3 bases, with 18 bases between. The CDR3 is CASSFSGSGGYYEQYF. The CDR3, as DNA: TGTGCCAGCAGCTTCAGCGGGTCGGGCGGTTACTACGAGCAGTACTTC.

This chain joins TRBV28 and TRBJ1-2; the D gene is possibly TRBD1 (6 bases). The germline V and J ends were trimmed by 5 bases and 4 bases, with 17 bases remaining between them. From germline, CDR1 is MDHEN and CDR2 SYDVKM. The CDR3 extends over 15 amino acids. DNA for the CDR3: TGTGCCAGCAGTAGAGAGGGGGGGCCCCTCTATGGCTACACCTTC. It codes for CASSREGGPLYGYTF.

The chain uses TRBV9 and TRBJ2-3, with a possible D match to TRBD2 (5 bases). The CDR3 length is 16 residues. The V gene's germline CDR1 is SGDLS and CDR2 YYNGEE. V was shortened by 0 bases and J by 2 bases, with 13 bases between the two germline ends. CDR3 region: CASSVGPAEITDTQYF. CDR3 DNA: TGTGCCAGCAGCGTAGGACCAGCGGAGATCACAGATACGCAGTATTTT.

This clone occurred a few times. This sequence joins TRBV12-5 and TRBJ1-5, with 7 bases lining up with TRBD1. CDR1 is LGHNT, CDR2 FRNRAP, per germline. Trimming at V came to 5 bases and at J to 0 bases, leaving 4 bases not matched to a gene. This CDR3 is built from 15 residues. CDR3 nucleotides: TGTGCTAGTGGTCGGACAGGTAATAGCAATCAGCCCCAGCATTTT. Its translation is CASGRTGNSNQPQHF.